This T cell receptor (beta chain) was sequenced for a study of CD8+CD57+ T cells in acquired aplastic anemia. Overall study findings and caveats: Common to patients and controls were about 31 CD8+ CDR3 sequences.

Investigators profiled TCR beta VDJ and CDR3 from genomic DNA template. A single record per CDR3 protein comes from TCRdb applying MiXCR to the reads. Of about 160,000 distinct CDR3 sequences listed, around 48% are singletons. A few counts support this clonotype. What it binds is unknown. This CDR3 has 16 amino acids. Looked up from germline, CDR1 is MNHEY and CDR2 is SVGEGT. The V gene lost 2 bases and the J gene lost 0 bases, with 13 bases spanning the gap. Patients selected for sequencing had displayed CD8+CD57+ cell expansion by flow cytometry. The enrolled patients all had severe acquired aplastic anemia.

The clonotype originates from a human donor with aplastic anemia. This chain joins TRBV6-2 or TRBV6-3 and TRBJ1-1, with D tentatively TRBD1 (5 bases). The source material was sorted CD4+, CD8+, or CD8+CD57+ T cells (not recorded which) from PBMCs. CDR3 protein: CASSYRQGILNTEAFF. The DNA for the CDR3 is TGTGCCAGCAGTTACCGTCAGGGCATCTTGAACACTGAAGCTTTCTTT.